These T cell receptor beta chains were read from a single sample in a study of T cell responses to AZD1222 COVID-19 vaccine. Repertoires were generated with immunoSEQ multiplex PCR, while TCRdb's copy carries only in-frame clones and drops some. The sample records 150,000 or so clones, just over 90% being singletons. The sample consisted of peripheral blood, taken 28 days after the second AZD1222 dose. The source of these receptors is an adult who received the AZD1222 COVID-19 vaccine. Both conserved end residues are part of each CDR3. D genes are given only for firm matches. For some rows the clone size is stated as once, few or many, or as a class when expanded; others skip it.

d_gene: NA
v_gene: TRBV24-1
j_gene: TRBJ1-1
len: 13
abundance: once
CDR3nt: TGTGCCACCAGTGAACCTGGGACCGGGAAAGCTTTCTTT
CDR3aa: CATSEPGTGKAFF

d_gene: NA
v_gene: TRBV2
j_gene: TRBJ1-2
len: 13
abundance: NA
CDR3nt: TGTGCCAGCAGTGTGGGCAGGGAGGATGGCTACACCTTC
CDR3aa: CASSVGREDGYTF

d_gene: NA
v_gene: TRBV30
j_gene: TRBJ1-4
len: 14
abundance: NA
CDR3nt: TGTGCCTGGAGTGTTCGCCAGGGCCGAGAAAAACTGTTTTTT
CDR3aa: CAWSVRQGREKLFF

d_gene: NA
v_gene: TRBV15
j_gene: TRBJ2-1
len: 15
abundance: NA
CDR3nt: TGTGCCACCAGCAGAGATCTTAAGAGAAGGGGTGAGCAGTTCTTC
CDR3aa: CATSRDLKRRGEQFF

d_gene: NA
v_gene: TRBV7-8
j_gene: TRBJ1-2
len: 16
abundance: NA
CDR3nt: TGTGCCAGCAGCTTATCCGGGTCAGGGACTTACTATGGCTACACCTTC
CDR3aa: CASSLSGSGTYYGYTF

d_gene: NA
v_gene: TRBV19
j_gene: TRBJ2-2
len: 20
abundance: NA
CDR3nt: TGTGCCAGTAGTATAATTCTATGGGGCGGGCAGTCTCGGAACACCGGGGAGCTGTTTTTT
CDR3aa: CASSIILWGGQSRNTGELFF

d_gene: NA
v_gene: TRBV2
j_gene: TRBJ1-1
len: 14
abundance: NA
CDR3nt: TGTGCCAGCAGTGGGCGGGTGATGGCCACTGAAGCTTTCTTT
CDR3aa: CASSGRVMATEAFF

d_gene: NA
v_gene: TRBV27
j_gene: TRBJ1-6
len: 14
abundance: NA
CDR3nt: TGTGCCAGCAGTTTGGCCAGTAGTAATTCACCCCTCCACTTT
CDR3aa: CASSLASSNSPLHF

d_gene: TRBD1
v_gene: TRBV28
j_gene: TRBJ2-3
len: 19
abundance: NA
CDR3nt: TGTGCCAGCAGTTTATTTTGGGGACAGGGGGCGCGGGGCACAGATACGCAGTATTTT
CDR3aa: CASSLFWGQGARGTDTQYF

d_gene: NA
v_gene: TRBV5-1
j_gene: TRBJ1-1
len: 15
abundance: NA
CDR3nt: TGCGCCAGCAGCTTGGGGACAGCTGGTAGCACTGAAGCTTTCTTT
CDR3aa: CASSLGTAGSTEAFF

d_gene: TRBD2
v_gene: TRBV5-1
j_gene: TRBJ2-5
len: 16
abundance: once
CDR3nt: TGCGCCAGCAGCCATCCAAATCTGGGGGGGCAAGAGACCCAGTACTTC
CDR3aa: CASSHPNLGGQETQYF

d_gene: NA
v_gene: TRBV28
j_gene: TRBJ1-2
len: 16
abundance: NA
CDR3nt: TGTGCCAGCAGTTTTACCGGGGGGCAGGCCTTGAATGGCTACACCTTC
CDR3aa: CASSFTGGQALNGYTF

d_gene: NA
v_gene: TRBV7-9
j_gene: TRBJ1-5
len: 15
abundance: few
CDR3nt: TGTGCCAGCAGCTCATCCCAAGCGGGGGATCAGCCCCAGCATTTT
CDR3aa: CASSSSQAGDQPQHF

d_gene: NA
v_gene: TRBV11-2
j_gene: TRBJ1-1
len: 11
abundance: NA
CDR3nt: TGTGCCAGCAGCTTCTCAGGGCAGGCTTTCTTT
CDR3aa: CASSFSGQAFF

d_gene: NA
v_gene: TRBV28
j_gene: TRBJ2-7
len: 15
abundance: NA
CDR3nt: TGTGCCAGCAGTTCTGGGGGTTTACCCGGGGACGAGCAGTACTTC
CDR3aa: CASSSGGLPGDEQYF

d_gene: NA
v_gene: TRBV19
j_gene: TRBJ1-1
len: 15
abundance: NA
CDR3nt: TGTGCCAGTAGTATAAGACACGGGGTGAACACTGAAGCTTTCTTT
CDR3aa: CASSIRHGVNTEAFF

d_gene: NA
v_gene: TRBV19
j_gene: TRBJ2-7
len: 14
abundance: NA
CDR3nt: TGTGCCAGTAGTCGGTACGAGACTCCCTACGAGCAGTACTTC
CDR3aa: CASSRYETPYEQYF

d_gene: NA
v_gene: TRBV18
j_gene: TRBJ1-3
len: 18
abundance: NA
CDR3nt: TGTGCCAGCTCACCGGGACAAGGATCATCCAGCTCTGGAAACACCATATATTTT
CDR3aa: CASSPGQGSSSSGNTIYF

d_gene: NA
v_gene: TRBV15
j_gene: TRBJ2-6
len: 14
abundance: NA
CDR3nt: TGTGCCACCAGAGCAGGGGCTGGGGCCAACGTCCTGACTTTC
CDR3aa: CATRAGAGANVLTF

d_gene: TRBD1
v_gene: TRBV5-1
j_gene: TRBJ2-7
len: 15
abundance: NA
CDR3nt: TGCGCCAGCAGCCCTGCCCCGGGACAGGAAGGCGAGCAGTACTTC
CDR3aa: CASSPAPGQEGEQYF

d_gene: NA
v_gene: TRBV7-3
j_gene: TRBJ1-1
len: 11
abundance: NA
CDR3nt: TGTGCCAGCAGCTCGGGATCTGAAGCTTTCTTT
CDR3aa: CASSSGSEAFF

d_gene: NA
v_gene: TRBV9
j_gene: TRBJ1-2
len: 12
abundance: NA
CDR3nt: TGTGCCAGCAGCGTAGAGAGGGGTGGCTACACCTTC
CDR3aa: CASSVERGGYTF